This entry lists 2 T cell receptor beta chains sequenced from one sample in a study of CD4+ T cells in melanoma. TCRdb keeps only in-frame clones here, not all; method: immunoSEQ multiplex PCR. Of 120,000 to 150,000 clones listed, around 90% are singletons. These TCRs come from a human donor with melanoma.

The count of this clone is one. The junction and the germline gene differ at one end; a read error may be behind it. The chain uses TRBV11-2 and TRBJ2-6; 7 positions agree with TRBD1. The CDR3 contains 14 residues. Germline CDR1 reads SGHAT; CDR2 reads FQNNGV. This CDR3 is CASSGRTGFRIVAF. DNA of the CDR3: TGTGCCAGCAGCGGACGGACAGGTTTCAGAATAGTCGCTTTC.

This clone was detected once. J is TRBJ1-2 and V is TRBV10-1, with 7 bases lining up with TRBD1. The germline CDR1 and CDR2 sequences are WNHNN and SYGVQD (reference sequence). With 3 bases clipped from V and 5 bases from J, the junction kept 6 bases outside the gene matches. The CDR3 runs 14 residues. As DNA, the CDR3 is TGCGCCAGCAGTGACCCGACAGGGCGGTATGGCTACACCTTC. This translates into CASSDPTGRYGYTF.